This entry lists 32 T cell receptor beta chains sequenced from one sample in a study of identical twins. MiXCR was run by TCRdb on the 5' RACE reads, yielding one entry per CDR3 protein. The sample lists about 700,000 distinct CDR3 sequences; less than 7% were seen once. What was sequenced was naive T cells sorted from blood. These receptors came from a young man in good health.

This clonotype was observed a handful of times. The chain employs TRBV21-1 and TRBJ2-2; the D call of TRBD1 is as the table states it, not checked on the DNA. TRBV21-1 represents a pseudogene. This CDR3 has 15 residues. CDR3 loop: CAGEPGPIPTGELFF. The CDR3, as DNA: TGTGCCGGTGAACCGGGACCGATCCCAACCGGGGAGCTGTTTTTT.

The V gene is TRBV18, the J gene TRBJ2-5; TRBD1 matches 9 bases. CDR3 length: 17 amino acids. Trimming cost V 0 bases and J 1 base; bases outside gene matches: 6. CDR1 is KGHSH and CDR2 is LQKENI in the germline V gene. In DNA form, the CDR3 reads TGTGCCAGCTCACCACCGAGTTGGGACAGGGCCCAAGAGACCCAGTACTTC. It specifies CASSPPSWDRAQETQYF.

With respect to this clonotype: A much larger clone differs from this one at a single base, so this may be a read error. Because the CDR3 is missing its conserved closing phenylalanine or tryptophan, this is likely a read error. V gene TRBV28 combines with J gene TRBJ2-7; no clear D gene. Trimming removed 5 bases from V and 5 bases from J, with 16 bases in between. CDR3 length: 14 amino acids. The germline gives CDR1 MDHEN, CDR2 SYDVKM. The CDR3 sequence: CASSPSGPLDEQYS. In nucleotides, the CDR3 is TGTGCCAGCAGTCCCTCGGGCCCCTTAGACGAGCAGTACTCC.

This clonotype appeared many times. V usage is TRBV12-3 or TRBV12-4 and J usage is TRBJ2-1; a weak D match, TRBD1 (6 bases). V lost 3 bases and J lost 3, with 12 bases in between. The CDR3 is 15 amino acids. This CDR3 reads CASSFPGVGYNEQFF. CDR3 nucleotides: TGTGCCAGCAGTTTTCCAGGGGTTGGCTACAATGAGCAGTTCTTC.

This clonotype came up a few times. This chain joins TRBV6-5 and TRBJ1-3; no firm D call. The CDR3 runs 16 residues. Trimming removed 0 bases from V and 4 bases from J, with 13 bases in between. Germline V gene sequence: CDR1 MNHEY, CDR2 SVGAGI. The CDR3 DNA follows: TGTGCCAGCAGTTACTCGAACTGGGCCTCAGGAAACACCATATATTTT. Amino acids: CASSYSNWASGNTIYF.

Written as DNA, the CDR3 is TGCAGTGCTAGAGATCACAAAGCGGCTAGCGGGAGTAATGAGCAGTTCTTC. Translating gives CSARDHKAASGSNEQFF. The V call is TRBV20-1, the J call TRBJ2-1; TRBD2 matches at 10 bases. CDR3 length: 17 residues. J lost 7 bases, V lost 0 bases, and 12 bases had no gene match. Germline V gives CDR1 DFQATT, CDR2 SNEGSKA (reference sequence).

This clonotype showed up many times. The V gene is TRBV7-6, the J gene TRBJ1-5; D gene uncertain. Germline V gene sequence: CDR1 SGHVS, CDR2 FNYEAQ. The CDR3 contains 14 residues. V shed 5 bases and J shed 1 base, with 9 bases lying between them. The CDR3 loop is CASSETVSNQPQHF. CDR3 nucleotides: TGTGCCAGCAGCGAGACGGTGAGCAATCAGCCCCAGCATTTT.

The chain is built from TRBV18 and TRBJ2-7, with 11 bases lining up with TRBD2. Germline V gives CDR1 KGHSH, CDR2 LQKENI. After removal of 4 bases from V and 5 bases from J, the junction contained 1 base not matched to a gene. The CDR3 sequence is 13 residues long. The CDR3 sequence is CASSLSGRDEQYV. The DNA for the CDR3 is TGTGCCAGCTCACTTAGCGGGAGGGACGAGCAGTACGTC.

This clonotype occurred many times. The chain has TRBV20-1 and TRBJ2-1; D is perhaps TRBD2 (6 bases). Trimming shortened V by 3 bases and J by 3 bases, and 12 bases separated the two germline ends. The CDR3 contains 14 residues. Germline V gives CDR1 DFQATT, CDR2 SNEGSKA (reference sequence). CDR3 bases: TGCAGTGCTAGGGTGGGAGGCGTCTACAATGAGCAGTTCTTC. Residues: CSARVGGVYNEQFF.

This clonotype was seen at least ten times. CDR3 bases: TGTGCCAGCAGTATAACGAACACCGGGGAGCTGTTTTTT. Its translation is CASSITNTGELFF. V usage is TRBV12-3 or TRBV12-4 and J usage is TRBJ2-2; D remains ambiguous. The CDR3 length is 13 residues. The germline V and J ends were trimmed by 5 bases and 0 bases, with 4 bases remaining between them.

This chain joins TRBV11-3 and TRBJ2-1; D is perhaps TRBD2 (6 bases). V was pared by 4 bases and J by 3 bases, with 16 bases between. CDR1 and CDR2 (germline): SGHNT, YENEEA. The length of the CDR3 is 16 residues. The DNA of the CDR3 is TGTGCCAGCAGCTCCCGGCGGGACCTAAACTACAATGAGCAGTTCTTC. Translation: CASSSRRDLNYNEQFF.

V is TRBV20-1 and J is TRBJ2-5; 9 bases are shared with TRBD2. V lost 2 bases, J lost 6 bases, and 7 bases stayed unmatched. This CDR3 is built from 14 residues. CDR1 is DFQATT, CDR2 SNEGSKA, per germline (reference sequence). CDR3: CSARQRGDPQTQYF. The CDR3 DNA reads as TGCAGTGCTAGACAGCGGGGGGACCCTCAGACCCAGTACTTC.

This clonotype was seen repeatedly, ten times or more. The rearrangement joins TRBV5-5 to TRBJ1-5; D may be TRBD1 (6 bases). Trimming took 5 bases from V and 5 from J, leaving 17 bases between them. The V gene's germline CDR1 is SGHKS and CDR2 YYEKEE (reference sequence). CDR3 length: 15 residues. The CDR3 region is CASRGGARSDQPQHF. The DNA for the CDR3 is TGTGCCAGCAGGGGGGGCGCCCGAAGCGATCAGCCCCAGCATTTT.

The CDR3 DNA is TGTGCCAGCAGTTTAGTACTAGGGGGTAGGAGCACAGATACGCAGTATTTT. Translated, it gives CASSLVLGGRSTDTQYF. The chain links TRBV12-3 or TRBV12-4 to TRBJ2-3, with D perhaps matching TRBD1 (6 bases). The CDR3 is made up of 17 amino acids. The V end lost 1 base, the J end lost 0 bases, and 14 bases lay between the germline ends.

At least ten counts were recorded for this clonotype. The CDR3 coding sequence is TGTGCCATCAGGGGGCCGATGCACGAGCAGTACGTC. Protein: CAIRGPMHEQYV. This chain uses TRBV10-3 with TRBJ2-7, with D perhaps matching TRBD1 (5 bases). This CDR3 is 12 amino acids long. V lost 6 bases to trimming and J lost 5 bases, with 11 bases between them. CDR1 ENHRY and CDR2 SYGVKD come from the germline V gene.

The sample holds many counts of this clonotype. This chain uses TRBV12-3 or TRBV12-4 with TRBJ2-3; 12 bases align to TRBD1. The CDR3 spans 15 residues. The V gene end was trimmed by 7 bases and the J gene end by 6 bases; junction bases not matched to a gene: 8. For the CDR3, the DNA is TGTGCCAGCACTCGGGACAGGGGGCCTGAGGATACGCAGTATTTT. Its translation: CASTRDRGPEDTQYF.

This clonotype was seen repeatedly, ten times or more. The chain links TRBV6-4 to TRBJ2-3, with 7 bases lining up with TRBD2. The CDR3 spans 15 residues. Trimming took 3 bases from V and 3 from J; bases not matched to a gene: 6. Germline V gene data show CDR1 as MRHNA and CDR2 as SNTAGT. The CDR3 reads CASSEFLGGTDTQYF. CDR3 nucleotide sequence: TGTGCCAGCAGTGAATTCCTGGGAGGGACAGATACGCAGTATTTT.

CDR3 DNA: TGTGCCAGCAGCTTAGTTCAGGGACAGGGGAAGAATGAGCAGTTCTTC. This gives the protein CASSLVQGQGKNEQFF. The chain joins TRBV7-6 to TRBJ2-1, with TRBD1 matching over 10 bases. This CDR3 is built from 16 residues. Germline assignment: CDR1 SGHVS and CDR2 FNYEAQ. With V trimmed by 1 base and J by 7 bases, 7 bases remained unmatched.

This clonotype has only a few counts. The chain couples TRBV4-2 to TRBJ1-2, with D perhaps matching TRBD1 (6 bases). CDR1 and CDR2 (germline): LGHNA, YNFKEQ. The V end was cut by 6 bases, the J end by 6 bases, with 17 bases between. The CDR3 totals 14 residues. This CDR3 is CASSLLGGGDGYTF. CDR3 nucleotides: TGTGCCAGCAGTTTACTAGGGGGAGGCGATGGCTACACCTTC.

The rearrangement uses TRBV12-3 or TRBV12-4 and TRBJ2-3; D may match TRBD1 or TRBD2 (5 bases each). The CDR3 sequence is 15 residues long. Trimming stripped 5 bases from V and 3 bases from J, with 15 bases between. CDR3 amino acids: CASSPGAVATDTQYF. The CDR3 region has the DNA TGTGCCAGCAGTCCCGGGGCTGTGGCTACAGATACGCAGTATTTT.

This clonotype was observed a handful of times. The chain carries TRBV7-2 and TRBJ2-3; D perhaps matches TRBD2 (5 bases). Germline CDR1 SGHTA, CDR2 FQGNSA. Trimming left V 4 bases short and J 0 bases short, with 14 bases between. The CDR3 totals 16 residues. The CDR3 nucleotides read TGTGCCAGCAGCTCCGGACTTATCACTAGCACAGATACGCAGTATTTT. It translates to CASSSGLITSTDTQYF.

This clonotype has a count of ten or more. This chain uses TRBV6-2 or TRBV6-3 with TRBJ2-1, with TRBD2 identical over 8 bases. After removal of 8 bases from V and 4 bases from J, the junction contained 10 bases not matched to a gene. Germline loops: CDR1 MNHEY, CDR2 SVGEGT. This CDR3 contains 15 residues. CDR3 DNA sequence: TGTGCCAGCGGGCGGGAGGCGATCGGTTACAATGAGCAGTTCTTC. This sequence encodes CASGREAIGYNEQFF.

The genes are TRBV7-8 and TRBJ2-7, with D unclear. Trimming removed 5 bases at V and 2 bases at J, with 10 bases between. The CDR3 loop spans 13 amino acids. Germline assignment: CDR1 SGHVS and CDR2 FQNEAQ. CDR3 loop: CASSGDSAYEQYF. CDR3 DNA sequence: TGTGCCAGCAGCGGAGACTCCGCCTACGAGCAGTACTTC.

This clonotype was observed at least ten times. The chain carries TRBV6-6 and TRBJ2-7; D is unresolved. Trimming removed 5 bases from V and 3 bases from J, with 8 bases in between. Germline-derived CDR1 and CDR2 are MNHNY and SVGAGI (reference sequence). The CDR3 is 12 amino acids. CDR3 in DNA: TGTGCCAGCAGTACTTTGAACTACGAGCAGTACTTC. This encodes CASSTLNYEQYF.

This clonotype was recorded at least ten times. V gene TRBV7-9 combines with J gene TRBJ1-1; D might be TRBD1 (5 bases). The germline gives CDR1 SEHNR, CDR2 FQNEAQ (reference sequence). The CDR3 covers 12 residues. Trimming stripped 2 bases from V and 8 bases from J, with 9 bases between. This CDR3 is CASSLSGTEAFF. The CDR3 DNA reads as TGTGCCAGCAGCTTATCTGGGACGGAAGCTTTCTTT.

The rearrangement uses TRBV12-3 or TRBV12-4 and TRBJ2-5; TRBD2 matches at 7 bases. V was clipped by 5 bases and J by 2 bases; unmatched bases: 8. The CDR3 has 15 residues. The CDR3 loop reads CASSGVGGVQETQYF. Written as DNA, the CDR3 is TGTGCCAGCAGTGGGGTGGGGGGGGTACAAGAGACCCAGTACTTC.

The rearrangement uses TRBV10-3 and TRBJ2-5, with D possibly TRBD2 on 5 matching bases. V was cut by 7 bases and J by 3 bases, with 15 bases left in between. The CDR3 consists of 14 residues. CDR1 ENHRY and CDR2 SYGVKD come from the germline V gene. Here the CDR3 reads CAIKTGTREETQYF. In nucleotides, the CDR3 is TGTGCCATCAAGACGGGAACGCGGGAAGAGACCCAGTACTTC.

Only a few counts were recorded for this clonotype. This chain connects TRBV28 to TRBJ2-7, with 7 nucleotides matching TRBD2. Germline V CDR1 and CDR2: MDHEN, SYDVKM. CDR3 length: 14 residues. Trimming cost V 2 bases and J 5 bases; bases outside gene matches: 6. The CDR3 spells CASSLVAGTNEQYF. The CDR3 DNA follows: TGTGCCAGCAGTTTAGTAGCGGGTACCAACGAGCAGTACTTC.

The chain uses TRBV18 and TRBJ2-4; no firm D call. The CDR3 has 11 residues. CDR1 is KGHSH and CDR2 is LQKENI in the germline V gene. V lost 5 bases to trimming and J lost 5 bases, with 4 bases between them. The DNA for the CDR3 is TGTGCCAGCTCATCTCAAAACATTCAGTACTTC. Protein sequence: CASSSQNIQYF. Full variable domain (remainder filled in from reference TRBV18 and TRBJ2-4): NAGVMQNPRHLVRRRGQEARLRCSPMKGHSHVYWYRQLPEEGLKFMVYLQKENIIDESGMPKERFSAEFPKEGPSILRIQQVVRGDSAAYFCASSSQNIQYFGAGTRLSVL.

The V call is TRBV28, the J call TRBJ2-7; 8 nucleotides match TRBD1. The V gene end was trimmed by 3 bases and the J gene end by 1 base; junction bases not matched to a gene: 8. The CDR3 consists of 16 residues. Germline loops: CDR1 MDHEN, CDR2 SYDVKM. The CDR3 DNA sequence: TGTGCCAGCAGTTTCCCGGACAGGGAAGTTTCCTACGAGCAGTACTTC. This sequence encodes CASSFPDREVSYEQYF. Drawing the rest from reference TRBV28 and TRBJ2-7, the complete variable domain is DVKVTQSSRYLVKRTGEKVFLECVQDMDHENMFWYRQDPGLGLRLIYFSYDVKMKEKGDIPEGYSVSREKKERFSLILESASTNQTSMYLCASSFPDREVSYEQYFGPGTRLTVT.

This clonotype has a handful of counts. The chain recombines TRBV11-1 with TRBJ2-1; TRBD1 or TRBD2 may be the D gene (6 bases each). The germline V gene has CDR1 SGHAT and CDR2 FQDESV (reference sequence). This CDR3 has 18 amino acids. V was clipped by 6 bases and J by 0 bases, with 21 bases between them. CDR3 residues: CASSPRRDISSSYNEQFF. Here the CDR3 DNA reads TGTGCCAGCAGTCCTAGGAGGGACATATCAAGCTCCTACAATGAGCAGTTCTTC.

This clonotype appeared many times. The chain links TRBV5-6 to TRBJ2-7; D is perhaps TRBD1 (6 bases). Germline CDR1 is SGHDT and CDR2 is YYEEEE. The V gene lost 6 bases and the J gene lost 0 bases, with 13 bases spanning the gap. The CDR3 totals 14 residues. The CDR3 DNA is TGTGCCAGCAAAAATACAGGGTACTCCTACGAGCAGTACGTC. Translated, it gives CASKNTGYSYEQYV.